This T cell receptor (beta chain) is drawn from a study of blood T cells in healthy people across ages. Study-wide points: No conclusive comparison of naive versus antigen-experienced cells was possible with unsorted PBMCs.

Primed by a sample-barcoded 5' primer and a J-beta primer mix, a second PCR proceeded for roughly 6 to 12 cycles. TCRdb analysed the 5' RACE reads with MiXCR anew, one entry per CDR3 protein. Altogether over a million distinct CDR3 sequences are present, about 42% being singletons, with the ten largest covering just over 4%. Germline V lookup: CDR1 SEHNR, CDR2 FQNEAQ (reference sequence). Trimming removed 2 bases at V and 7 bases at J, with 15 bases between. This CDR3 contains 15 residues. The table lists this clonotype with a few counts. As yet, its antigen is unknown. The chain links TRBV7-9 to TRBJ2-1; TRBD2 might be the D (7 bases). The material sequenced was blood. This receptor was taken from a woman in her late teens or twenties in good health. The CDR3 loop is CASSLTAGEGNEQFF. CDR3 nucleotide sequence: TGTGCCAGCAGCTTAACGGCAGGGGAGGGAAATGAGCAGTTCTTC.